This entry describes one TCR beta chain. The antigen it binds to is not known. Sequencing relied on a NextSeq 550. The Human TCR Profiling Kit (MiLaboratory) was used to make UMI-labeled 5' RACE TRB cDNA libraries. cDNA synthesis used the entire amount of extracted RNA, and PCR amplification then used the entire amount of cDNA produced. The libraries were made side by side, with each library going through the same number of PCR cycles. The authors processed their data as follows. With a requirement of at least two reads per UMI, MIGEC and MiXCR extracted about 50,000 +/- 10,000 unique UMI-labeled TRB cDNA molecules per library. Each library averaged around 40,000 +/- 10,000 functional in-frame TRB CDR3 nucleotide clonotypes without stop codons. After each sample was downsampled to 5000 UMI-labeled TRB molecules, VDJtools was used to calculate diversity metrics such as normalized Shannon-Wiener and Chao1. VDJtools was used to calculate clonotype-size-weighted physicochemical properties of the central five CDR3 residues, namely interaction energy, strength, volume and Kidera factor 4. Following reprocessing of the reads by TCRdb, the data hold one row per CDR3 protein sequence and no DNA is available. TCRdb's processing, not the authors', yielded these V and J calls. The sample has 100,000 to 150,000 distinct CDR3 sequences on record. Jointly, the top ten make up 0.59% of the sample.

For every CD8+ T cell subset, 300,000 cells were flow-sorted straight into RLT lysis buffer, and each subset was sorted in triplicate. To exclude memory contaminants, naive CD8+ T cells were stringently defined as CD45RO-CCR7+CD27+CD95-. Standard density gradient centrifugation was used to isolate peripheral blood mononuclear cells from buffy coats. Naive CXCR3-negative and CXCR3-positive CD8+ T cells were flow-sorted on a FACSAria III. Total RNA was extracted from sorted cells using an RNeasy Mini Kit. Reading from cysteine to phenylalanine, the CDR3 counts 18 amino acids. The DNA is not on file. According to the germline V gene, CDR1 reads SGHRS and CDR2 reads YFSETQ. This record belongs to a study of CXCR3-negative and CXCR3-positive naive CD8 T cells (dated by TCRdb to between 2018 and 2021). With regard to the full study: In total, about 135 million TRB reads were obtained, or roughly 1.5 +/- 0.3 million reads per library. Data from around 11 donors, pooled across two independent experiments, went into the diversity and physicochemical repertoire analyses. TRBV-TRBJ cluster analysis included naive subsets from about five donors and memory cells from 3 donors. Beyond this particular receptor, the publication reports: Freshly isolated PBMCs were used for most assays because CXCR3 expression went down partially after cryopreservation. Repertoire diversity was comparably high in both naive subsets but much lower in memory CD8+ T cells. Naive CXCR3-negative and CXCR3-positive cells from the same donor showed similar TRBV-TRBJ usage, whereas memory cells showed distinct patterns. TRB CDR3s from CXCR3-positive naive cells showed higher hydrophobicity (lower Kidera factor 4), lower energy, and higher strength and volume indices than CXCR3-negative naive cells. Because surface CD5, which has been linked to self-reactivity in mice, was comparable between naive subsets, TCR interaction strength was also inferred from TRB CDR3 physicochemical properties.

The V and J genes are TRBV5-1 and TRBJ2-3; TCRdb designates TRBD1, a call that cannot be tested without DNA. This sequence originates from a human donor in good health. Some clones in this sample may be carry-over from other donors' samples. Source material: naive CXCR3+ CD8+ T cells from blood. In the paper's terms, the cell subset or site label means: CD45RO-CCR7+CD27+CD95- naive CD8+ T cells expressing CXCR3 (TNR3+). The CDR3 sequence is CASSLKSAGSGQTDTQYF.